This T cell receptor (beta chain) was sequenced during a study of long-term antiretroviral therapy in people with HIV. Turning to this clone: Its antigen is not known.

This CDR3 contains 16 residues. CDR1 is LNHDA and CDR2 is SQIVND in the germline V gene (reference sequence). V lost 5 bases and J lost 3, with 16 bases in between. Until DNA extraction, the samples held between roughly 1-10 million cryopreserved PBMC. General study findings and limits: Post-treatment diversity went higher with ART but stayed below transplant donor controls.

Survey level was the resolution at which the v3.0 immunoSEQ assay ran. Clones were sequenced by immunoSEQ multiplex PCR, and TCRdb holds only the in-frame ones, with some missing. The sample includes 20,000 to 25,000 clones, around 82% of them seen just once. The rearrangement links TRBV19 to TRBJ2-2, with TRBD2 as a possible D gene (6 bases). The TCR was taken from a man aged 45-65 years with HIV. Source: unsorted PBMCs, taken at the start of antiretroviral therapy. CDR3 nucleotide sequence: TGTGCCAGTAGTCCCGTGGGGGGAGGCCACACCGGGGAGCTGTTTTTT. Its protein is CASSPVGGGHTGELFF.